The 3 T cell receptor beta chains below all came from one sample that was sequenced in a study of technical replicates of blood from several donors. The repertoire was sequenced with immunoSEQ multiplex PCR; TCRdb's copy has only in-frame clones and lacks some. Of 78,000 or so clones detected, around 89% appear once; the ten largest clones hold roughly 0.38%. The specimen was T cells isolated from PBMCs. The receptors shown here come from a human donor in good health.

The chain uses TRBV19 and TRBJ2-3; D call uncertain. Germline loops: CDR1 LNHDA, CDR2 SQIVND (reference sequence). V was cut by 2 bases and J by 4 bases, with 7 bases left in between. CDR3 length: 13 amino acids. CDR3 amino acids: CASSISLSDTQYF. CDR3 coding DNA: TGTGCCAGTAGTATATCGTTGTCAGATACGCAGTATTTT.

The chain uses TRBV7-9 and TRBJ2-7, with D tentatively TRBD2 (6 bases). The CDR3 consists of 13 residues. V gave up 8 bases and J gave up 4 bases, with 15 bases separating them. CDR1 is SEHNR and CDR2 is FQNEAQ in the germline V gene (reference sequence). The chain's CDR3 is CASGLRVEYEQYF. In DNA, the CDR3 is TGTGCCAGCGGACTAAGGGTTGAGTACGAGCAGTACTTC.

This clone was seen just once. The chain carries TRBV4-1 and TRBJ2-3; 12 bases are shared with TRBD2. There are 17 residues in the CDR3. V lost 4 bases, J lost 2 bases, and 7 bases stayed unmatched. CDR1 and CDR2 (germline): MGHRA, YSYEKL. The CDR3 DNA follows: TGCGCCAGCAGCCCAGGATGGACTAGCGGGATCACAGATACGCAGTATTTT. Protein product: CASSPGWTSGITDTQYF.